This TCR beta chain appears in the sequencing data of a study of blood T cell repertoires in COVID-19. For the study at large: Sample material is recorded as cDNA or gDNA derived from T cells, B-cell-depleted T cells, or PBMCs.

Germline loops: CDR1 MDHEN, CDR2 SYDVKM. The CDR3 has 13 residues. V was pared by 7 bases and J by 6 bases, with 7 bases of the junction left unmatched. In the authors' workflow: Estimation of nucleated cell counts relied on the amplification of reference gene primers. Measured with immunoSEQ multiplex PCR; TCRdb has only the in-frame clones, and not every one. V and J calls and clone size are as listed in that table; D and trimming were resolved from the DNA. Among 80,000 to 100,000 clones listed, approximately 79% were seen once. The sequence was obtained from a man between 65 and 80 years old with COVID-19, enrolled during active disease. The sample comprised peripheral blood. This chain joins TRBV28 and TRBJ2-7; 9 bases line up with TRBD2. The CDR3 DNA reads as TGTGCCAGCACCCTTAGCGGGAGATCCGAGCAGTACTTC. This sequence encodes CASTLSGRSEQYF.